One and the same sample provided the 22 T cell receptor beta chains below, sequenced in a study of patients and donors after allogeneic stem cell transplantation (dated by TCRdb to between 2020 and 2021). Libraries came from RT-PCR. For sequencing, a NextSeq 550 was employed. TCRdb reprocessing: public reads trimmed at Q25 with fastp, clones called with MiXCR, in-frame beta chains kept. Identical CDR3 proteins give one entry, which carries the most common genes and DNA. Counted in this sample were about a million distinct CDR3 sequences; under 20% of them appeared once. The ten largest make up under 6.5% of the sample. The sequencing sample was made of blood, either unsorted or a sorted T cell fraction (not recorded which). The receptor source for this set is a human donor who was either an allogeneic HSCT recipient or a stem cell or donor lymphocyte infusion donor (not recorded which). It is not recorded whose cells these are; they may come from a transplant donor.

This clonotype was counted many times. The chain has TRBV12-3 or TRBV12-4 and TRBJ1-5, with 11 bases fitting TRBD1. The CDR3 spans 14 residues. Trimming took 6 bases from V and 4 from J; bases not matched to a gene: 2. The CDR3: CASRRDRGNQPQHF. The CDR3 region has the DNA TGTGCCAGCAGAAGGGACAGGGGGAATCAGCCCCAGCATTTT.

CDR3 amino acids: CASQLKGGGWEQYF. The CDR3, as DNA: TGTGCCAGCCAGTTAAAGGGGGGGGGTTGGGAGCAGTACTTC. The chain joins TRBV12-3 or TRBV12-4 to TRBJ2-7; tentatively, D is TRBD2 (7 bases). This CDR3 comprises 14 residues. The ends were cut back, 8 bases at V and 7 bases at J, with 21 bases in the middle.

The V call is TRBV19, the J call TRBJ1-1, with D unclear. The CDR3 length is 13 residues. From germline, CDR1 is LNHDA and CDR2 SQIVND (reference sequence). With 10 bases removed from V and 1 base from J, the gap between germline ends came to 13 bases. The CDR3 bases are TGTGCCACCGAAGGACTTTGGAACACTGAAGCTTTCTTT. It encodes CATEGLWNTEAFF.

This clonotype was detected only a few times. The chain joins TRBV4-2 to TRBJ1-5; the D is unclear. The V gene's germline CDR1 is LGHNA and CDR2 YNFKEQ. CDR3 size: 12 residues. Trimming left V 0 bases short and J 5 bases short, with 2 bases between. CDR3 amino acids: CASSQDDQPQHF. CDR3 nucleotide sequence: TGTGCCAGCAGCCAAGACGATCAGCCCCAGCATTTT.

This clonotype has more than one count but fewer than ten. The V call is TRBV20-1, the J call TRBJ2-2; 10 nucleotides align to TRBD1. Germline V lookup: CDR1 DFQATT, CDR2 SNEGSKA (reference sequence). V gave up 5 bases and J gave up 0 bases; unmatched junction bases: 6. This CDR3 has 16 amino acids. CDR3 coding DNA: TGCAGTGCTCCCGACGGGACAGGGGCGAACACCGGGGAGCTGTTTTTT. Translation gives CSAPDGTGANTGELFF.

DNA for the CDR3: TGTGCCAGCAGCCAAGACTCTGGGAACGAGCAGTACTTC. It yields the protein CASSQDSGNEQYF. The V call is TRBV4-2, the J call TRBJ2-7; the D is unclear. Trimming removed 0 bases from V and 5 bases from J, with 8 bases in between. The length of the CDR3 is 13 residues. Germline lookup yields CDR1 LGHNA and CDR2 YNFKEQ.

The table lists this clonotype with a few counts. This chain joins TRBV18 and TRBJ1-4; the D is unclear. The germline V gene encodes CDR1 KGHSH and CDR2 LQKENI. The CDR3 has 14 amino acids. Trimming took off 3 bases at V and 6 bases at J, with 11 bases between the two ends. The CDR3: CASSPGLSDEKLFF. In DNA form, the CDR3 reads TGTGCCAGCTCACCGGGATTAAGCGATGAAAAACTGTTTTTT.

This clonotype was seen many times. The chain carries TRBV27 and TRBJ2-2; D call uncertain. This CDR3 region has 11 residues. The V end lost 4 bases, the J end lost 7 bases, and 4 bases lay between the germline ends. Germline-derived CDR1 and CDR2 are MNHEY and SMNVEV (reference sequence). CDR3 nucleotides: TGTGCCAGCAGTTGGGGCGGGGAGCTGTTTTTT. Amino acid sequence: CASSWGGELFF.

This rearrangement joins TRBV20-1 to TRBJ1-2; D uncertain. The germline gives CDR1 DFQATT, CDR2 SNEGSKA (reference sequence). The length of the CDR3 is 13 residues. With 0 bases removed from V and 9 bases from J, the gap between germline ends came to 14 bases. The CDR3 DNA reads TGCAGTGCTAGAGATTTTGGGCTTCAGAGCTACACCTTC. Protein: CSARDFGLQSYTF.

This clonotype was counted a few times. The CDR3 loop reads CASFRGENTGELFF. The DNA for the CDR3 is TGTGCCAGCTTTCGCGGGGAAAACACCGGGGAGCTGTTTTTT. J is TRBJ2-2 and V is TRBV2; tentative D call: TRBD2 (6 bases). The CDR3 loop spans 14 amino acids. The germline V gene has CDR1 SNHLY and CDR2 FYNNEI. With 8 bases removed from V and 2 bases from J, the gap between germline ends came to 12 bases.

This clonotype was seen only once. V is TRBV30 and J is TRBJ1-2; D gene ambiguous. Trimming shortened V by 3 bases and J by 0 bases, and 8 bases separated the two germline ends. This CDR3 contains 13 residues. From germline, CDR1 is GTSNPN and CDR2 SVGIG (reference sequence). The CDR3 DNA is TGTGCCTGGAGCCTGAGGACTAACTATGGCTACACCTTC. This translates into CAWSLRTNYGYTF.

This clonotype has more than one count but fewer than ten. V gene TRBV12-3 or TRBV12-4 combines with J gene TRBJ2-1; 7 nucleotides line up with TRBD2. V lost 2 bases, J lost 4 bases, and 5 bases stayed unmatched. CDR3 length equals 15 residues. CDR3 coding DNA: TGTGCCAGCAGTTTACCGGGGGGAAGGTACAATGAGCAGTTCTTC. It translates to CASSLPGGRYNEQFF.

This clonotype appeared a few times. This rearrangement joins TRBV29-1 to TRBJ2-7; D uncertain. Germline CDR1 and CDR2: SQVTM and ANQGSEA. This CDR3 contains 10 residues. The V and J ends lost 5 bases and 3 bases respectively, with 5 bases between them. CDR3: CSVTDYEQYF. For the CDR3, the DNA is TGCAGCGTTACGGACTACGAGCAGTACTTC.

The chain joins TRBV20-1 to TRBJ2-5; TRBD2 might be the D (6 bases). Per germline, CDR1 DFQATT and CDR2 SNEGSKA (reference sequence). The CDR3 is 15 residues long. The germline V and J ends were trimmed by 6 bases and 2 bases, with 19 bases remaining between them. Here the CDR3 reads CSAQPGETKQETQYF. The CDR3 nucleotides are TGCAGTGCCCAGCCGGGGGAAACGAAACAAGAGACCCAGTACTTC.

This clonotype was seen more than once but under ten times. This chain joins TRBV5-4 and TRBJ2-1, with D perhaps matching TRBD1 or TRBD2 (5 bases each). Germline V gene lookup returns CDR1 SGHNT and CDR2 YYREEE (reference sequence). This CDR3 is built from 14 residues. Trimming took 10 bases from V and 0 from J, leaving 14 bases between them. DNA for the CDR3: TGTGCCCACCGTTGGGACCACTCCTACAATGAGCAGTTCTTC. Amino acids: CAHRWDHSYNEQFF.

This clonotype was seen more than once but under ten times. The V and J genes are TRBV5-1 and TRBJ2-3; no firm D call. Germline V CDR1 and CDR2: SGHRS, YFSETQ. The CDR3 runs 12 residues. V lost 0 bases to trimming and J lost 8 bases, with 7 bases between them. In DNA form, the CDR3 reads TGCGCCAGCAGCTTGGACTGGGGTACGCAGTATTTT. Its protein is CASSLDWGTQYF.

The V gene is TRBV6-6, the J gene TRBJ1-5, with D possibly TRBD1 on 6 matching bases. In germline, CDR1 is MNHNY, CDR2 SVGAGI (reference sequence). The CDR3 contains 13 residues. Trimming shortened V by 7 bases and J by 2 bases, and 9 bases separated the two germline ends. CDR3 amino acids: CASTWTGNQPQHF. DNA of the CDR3: TGTGCCAGCACCTGGACAGGCAATCAGCCCCAGCATTTT.

This clonotype was seen more than once but under ten times. The J gene is TRBJ1-6, the V gene TRBV20-1, with TRBD1 matching 8 bases. The V gene end was trimmed by 0 bases and the J gene end by 5 bases; junction bases not matched to a gene: 0. This CDR3 is built from 14 residues. Germline loops: CDR1 DFQATT, CDR2 SNEGSKA (reference sequence). CDR3 DNA sequence: TGCAGTGCTAGAGAGGACAGGGATAATTCACCCCTCCACTTT. This codes for CSAREDRDNSPLHF.

The V call is TRBV9, the J call TRBJ2-3; D uncertain. V was trimmed by 1 base and J by 2 bases, leaving 11 bases between them. The CDR3 extends over 15 amino acids. The germline V gene encodes CDR1 SGDLS and CDR2 YYNGEE. In DNA form, the CDR3 reads TGTGCCAGCAGCGTAAGTAACCCGGTCACAGATACGCAGTATTTT. Encoded protein: CASSVSNPVTDTQYF.

The chain uses TRBV5-6 and TRBJ2-5; no firm D call. The germline V and J ends were trimmed by 1 base and 1 base, with 8 bases remaining between them. Looked up from germline, CDR1 is SGHDT and CDR2 is YYEEEE. This CDR3 is built from 14 residues. CDR3 loop: CASSLFGPQETQYF. The CDR3 nucleotides read TGTGCCAGCAGCTTGTTTGGGCCCCAAGAGACCCAGTACTTC.

This clonotype was observed many times. The rearrangement joins TRBV20-1 to TRBJ2-7, with TRBD2 matching over 9 bases. Looked up from germline, CDR1 is DFQATT and CDR2 is SNEGSKA (reference sequence). V was clipped by 1 base and J by 4 bases; unmatched bases: 8. The CDR3 has 15 amino acids. The CDR3 loop reads CSARVSGGGGYEQYF. CDR3 DNA sequence: TGCAGTGCTAGAGTGTCTGGCGGGGGGGGATACGAGCAGTACTTC.

V usage is TRBV20-1 and J usage is TRBJ2-3, with 8 positions matching TRBD1. There are 16 residues in the CDR3. The junction had 9 bases not matched to a gene; V was cut back by 2 bases and J by 2 bases. Germline loops: CDR1 DFQATT, CDR2 SNEGSKA (reference sequence). For the CDR3, the DNA is TGCAGTGCTAGAAGGAACAGGGGGGCTAACACAGATACGCAGTATTTT. Its protein is CSARRNRGANTDTQYF.